The clone carrying this T cell receptor beta chain was counted between two and nine times. The data originate from a study of blood T cell repertoires in COVID-19. Sequencing was performed with immunoSEQ multiplex PCR; in TCRdb, only in-frame clones are kept and a portion is missing. The repertoire holds about 260,000 clones, with about nine tenths as singletons. Deletions cut 5 bases from V and 5 bases from J, with 19 bases between. Germline V gene sequence: CDR1 MDHEN, CDR2 SYDVKM. The CDR3 has 16 amino acids. This chain links TRBV28 with TRBJ1-5, with a possible D match to TRBD1 (6 bases). The TCR comes from a woman between 45 and 65 years old who had recovered from COVID-19. Sequencing used PBMCs or T cells enriched from blood (not recorded which). The CDR3 DNA reads as TGTGCCAGCAGTCTCGGGCCCCGGACAGTTGATCAGCCCCAGCATTTT. It is translated as CASSLGPRTVDQPQHF.